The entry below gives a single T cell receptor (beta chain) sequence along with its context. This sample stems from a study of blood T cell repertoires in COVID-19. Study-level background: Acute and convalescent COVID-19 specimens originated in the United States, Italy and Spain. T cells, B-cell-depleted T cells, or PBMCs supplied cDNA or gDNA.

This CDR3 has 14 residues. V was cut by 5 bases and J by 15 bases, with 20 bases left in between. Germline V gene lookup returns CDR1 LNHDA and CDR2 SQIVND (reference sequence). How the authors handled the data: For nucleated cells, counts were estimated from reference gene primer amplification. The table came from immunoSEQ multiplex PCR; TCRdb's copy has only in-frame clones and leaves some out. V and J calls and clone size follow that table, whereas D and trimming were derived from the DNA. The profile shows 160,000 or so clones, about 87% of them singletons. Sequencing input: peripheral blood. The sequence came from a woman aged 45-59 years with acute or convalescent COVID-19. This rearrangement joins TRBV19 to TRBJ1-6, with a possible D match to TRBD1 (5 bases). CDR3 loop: CASSFRDWSGDLHF. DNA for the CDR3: TGTGCCAGTAGTTTCCGGGACTGGTCTGGCGACCTCCACTTT. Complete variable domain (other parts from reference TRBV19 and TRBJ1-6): DGGITQSPKYLFRKEGQNVTLSCEQNLNHDAMYWYRQDPGQGLRLIYYSQIVNDFQKGDIAEGYSVSREKKESFPLTVTSAQKNPTAFYLCASSFRDWSGDLHFGNGTRLTVT.